Following are 31 T cell receptor beta chains from one sample sequenced in a study of blood T cell repertoires in COVID-19. This table comes from immunoSEQ multiplex PCR, and its TCRdb copy is limited to in-frame clones, with some not included. Of 300,000 to 400,000 clones detected, over 75% appear once; the ten largest clones hold about 1%. The sequencing input was PBMCs or T cells enriched from blood (not recorded which). All receptors come from a young man who had recovered from COVID-19.

The chain joins TRBV19 to TRBJ2-3; 14 bases are a match to TRBD2. Germline V gene sequence: CDR1 LNHDA, CDR2 SQIVND (reference sequence). Germline trimming cut 9 bases from V and 8 bases from J; bases unmatched to any gene: 13. The CDR3 is made up of 16 amino acids. CDR3 in DNA: TGTGCCAGCAGGACCGGGACTAGCGGGAGTATTGGTACGCAGTATTTT. It specifies CASRTGTSGSIGTQYF.

This clone was detected once. The rearrangement joins TRBV29-1 to TRBJ2-2; 14 nucleotides align to TRBD2. The junction had 8 bases not matched to a gene; V was cut back by 7 bases and J by 4 bases. Per germline, CDR1 SQVTM and CDR2 ANQGSEA. This CDR3 region has 16 residues. The CDR3 protein is CSARGLAGGLTGELFF. The CDR3 DNA reads TGCAGCGCCCGAGGACTAGCGGGGGGCCTCACCGGGGAGCTGTTTTTT.

The chain is built from TRBV27 and TRBJ2-1; a weak D match, TRBD1 (7 bases). From germline, CDR1 is MNHEY and CDR2 SMNVEV (reference sequence). Trimming left V 6 bases short and J 7 bases short, with 10 bases between. The CDR3 extends over 12 amino acids. The DNA of the CDR3 is TGTGCCAGCAGGCAGGGGGGAAATGAGCAGTTCTTC. It is translated as CASRQGGNEQFF.

This clone was seen only once. The chain is built from TRBV9 and TRBJ2-1; maybe TRBD2 (5 bases). Germline CDR1 SGDLS, CDR2 YYNGEE. The CDR3 is 14 amino acids. Deletions cut 4 bases from V and 8 bases from J, with 16 bases between. In DNA form, the CDR3 reads TGTGCCAGCAGCCCAAGGACTGGACGAGATGAGCAGTTCTTC. It is translated as CASSPRTGRDEQFF.

The rearrangement joins TRBV30 to TRBJ1-1, with 9 bases lining up with TRBD1. Per the germline V gene, CDR1 is GTSNPN and CDR2 is SVGIG (reference sequence). The CDR3 is 14 amino acids. V dropped 3 bases and J dropped 10; count of bases not matched to a gene: 12. The CDR3 DNA follows: TGTGCCTGGAGCCGGGGACAGGGAACGATCGTAGCTTTCTTT. This codes for CAWSRGQGTIVAFF.

This chain links TRBV28 with TRBJ2-7; 8 bases are shared with TRBD2. CDR1 MDHEN and CDR2 SYDVKM come from the germline V gene. The V and J ends lost 1 base and 0 bases, in that order; junction bases with no gene match: 11. This CDR3 has 18 amino acids. CDR3 loop: CASSLLGGGHTNSYEQYF. The CDR3 DNA reads TGTGCCAGCAGTTTATTAGGCGGGGGGCATACCAACTCCTACGAGCAGTACTTC. The variable domain in full, with the rest retrieved from reference TRBV28 and TRBJ2-7, is DVKVTQSSRYLVKRTGEKVFLECVQDMDHENMFWYRQDPGLGLRLIYFSYDVKMKEKGDIPEGYSVSREKKERFSLILESASTNQTSMYLCASSLLGGGHTNSYEQYFGPGTRLTVT.

The CDR3 DNA follows: TGTGCCAGCAGTTCAGCAGGGCCCCCAACTAATGAAAAACTGTTTTTT. This codes for CASSSAGPPTNEKLFF. V gene TRBV28 combines with J gene TRBJ1-4, with D possibly TRBD1 on 5 matching bases. The CDR3 loop spans 16 amino acids. Germline CDR1 reads MDHEN; CDR2 reads SYDVKM. V was clipped by 4 bases and J by 0 bases, with 12 bases between them.

This chain joins TRBV19 and TRBJ1-5; possible D gene TRBD1, 6 bases. Trimming shortened V by 1 base and J by 4 bases, and 11 bases separated the two germline ends. The germline V gene has CDR1 LNHDA and CDR2 SQIVND (reference sequence). The CDR3 has 15 residues. In nucleotides, the CDR3 is TGTGCCAGTAGTATAGGTACAGGGTTTAATCAGCCCCAGCATTTT. Its translation is CASSIGTGFNQPQHF.

The V call is TRBV21-1, the J call TRBJ1-2; the D call in the table, TRBD1, was not verified against the DNA. TRBV21-1 constitutes a pseudogene. This CDR3 is 15 amino acids long. The CDR3 DNA sequence: TGTGCCAGCAGCAAAGGTGGACAGAAACCGTATGGCTACACCTTC. This gives the protein CASSKGGQKPYGYTF.

The chain carries TRBV7-2 and TRBJ2-5, with a tentative D call TRBD2 (6 bases). The germline V gene has CDR1 SGHTA and CDR2 FQGNSA. Between the trimmed V and J ends, which lost 2 bases and 5 bases, there was a span of 12 bases. The CDR3 loop spans 14 amino acids. The DNA of the CDR3 is TGTGCCAGCAGCTTACGACTAGATTTGGAGACCCAGTACTTC. This sequence encodes CASSLRLDLETQYF.

This clone showed up just once. Other DNA sequences in the same sample also yield this CDR3. The CDR3 bases are TGTGCCAGCAGCTTAGGGACAGCTAATGAAAAACTGTTTTTT. Its protein is CASSLGTANEKLFF. This chain joins TRBV7-9 and TRBJ1-4, with D possibly TRBD1 on 6 matching bases. Trimming removed 1 base from V and 3 bases from J, with 6 bases in between. CDR1 and CDR2 from the germline V gene are SEHNR and FQNEAQ (reference sequence). The CDR3 has 14 amino acids. The entire variable domain, with the rest obtained from reference TRBV7-9 and TRBJ1-4, is as follows: DTGVSQNPRHKITKRGQNVTFRCDPISEHNRLYWYRQTLGQGPEFLTYFQNEAQLEKSRLLSDRFSAERPKGSFSTLEIQRTEQGDSAMYLCASSLGTANEKLFFGSGTQLSVL.

This chain uses TRBV18 with TRBJ1-1; perhaps TRBD1 as D (6 bases). Trimming removed 3 bases from V and 5 bases from J, with 16 bases in between. The V gene's germline CDR1 is KGHSH and CDR2 LQKENI. The CDR3 sequence is 15 residues long. The DNA for the CDR3 is TGTGCCAGCTCACCGATACAGGGTTCGGGGACTGAAGCTTTCTTT. Amino acid sequence: CASSPIQGSGTEAFF. Variable domain in full (rest from reference TRBV18 and TRBJ1-1): NAGVMQNPRHLVRRRGQEARLRCSPMKGHSHVYWYRQLPEEGLKFMVYLQKENIIDESGMPKERFSAEFPKEGPSILRIQQVVRGDSAAYFCASSPIQGSGTEAFFGQGTRLTVV.

The chain employs TRBV7-2 and TRBJ1-3, with D perhaps matching TRBD1 (5 bases). The CDR3 has 14 amino acids. Trimming left V 1 base short and J 6 bases short, with 10 bases between. Germline CDR1 reads SGHTA; CDR2 reads FQGNSA. The CDR3 region has the DNA TGTGCCAGCAGCTTAGTTGCAGGGTTAAACACCATATATTTT. This codes for CASSLVAGLNTIYF.

This chain links TRBV4-3 with TRBJ2-7; 7 bases line up with TRBD1. The CDR3 is 16 residues long. V trimming: 0 bases; J trimming: 2 bases; junction bases outside the gene matches: 7. Germline lookup yields CDR1 LGHNA and CDR2 YSLEER. The CDR3 spells CASSQDSARGTYEQYF. In nucleotides, the CDR3 is TGCGCCAGCAGCCAAGATTCGGCCAGGGGGACCTACGAGCAGTACTTC.

J is TRBJ1-2 and V is TRBV6-5, with TRBD1 matching 8 bases. Germline V gives CDR1 MNHEY, CDR2 SVGAGI. The CDR3 is 14 amino acids. With V trimmed by 6 bases and J by 4 bases, 7 bases remained unmatched. The CDR3 loop reads CASRDQGAVYGYTF. The CDR3 DNA sequence: TGTGCCAGCAGAGACCAGGGGGCTGTCTATGGCTACACCTTC.

The chain carries TRBV5-1 and TRBJ2-1; 7 bases are a match to TRBD2. The germline V gene encodes CDR1 SGHRS and CDR2 YFSETQ. This CDR3 spans 15 amino acids. After removal of 0 bases from V and 5 bases from J, the junction contained 5 bases not matched to a gene. Here the CDR3 DNA reads TGCGCCAGCAGCTTGGAGCTAGCGGTCAACAATGAGCAGTTCTTC. It specifies CASSLELAVNNEQFF.

The chain links TRBV3-1 (or the pseudogene TRBV3-2) to TRBJ1-2; D not resolved. Trimming took off 3 bases at V and 0 bases at J, with 14 bases between the two ends. This CDR3 comprises 16 residues. Per germline, CDR1 LGHDT and CDR2 YNNKEL (reference sequence). The CDR3 DNA reads TGTGCCAGCAGCCAGGGAGAAGGAACCTCTAACTATGGCTACACCTTC. Amino acids: CASSQGEGTSNYGYTF.

The chain links TRBV30 to TRBJ1-5; D unresolved. The germline gives CDR1 GTSNPN, CDR2 SVGIG (reference sequence). CDR3 length: 16 amino acids. V lost 0 bases, J lost 3 bases, and 15 bases lay in between. CDR3 sequence: CAWSVHPNSINQPQHF. CDR3 nucleotide sequence: TGTGCCTGGAGTGTACATCCGAATTCGATCAATCAGCCCCAGCATTTT.

With regard to this clone: The sample carries other DNA sequences with the same CDR3. V is TRBV28 and J is TRBJ1-5; TRBD1 agrees at 10 bases. Germline assignment: CDR1 MDHEN and CDR2 SYDVKM. The CDR3 length is 14 residues. Trimming removed 6 bases from V and 4 bases from J; junction bases left unmatched: 3. The CDR3 DNA reads as TGTGCCAGCAGCTCGGGACAGGGGAATCAGCCCCAGCATTTT. Its protein is CASSSGQGNQPQHF.

V usage is TRBV6-6 and J usage is TRBJ1-1; D is uncertain. Deletions cut 5 bases from V and 5 bases from J, with 9 bases between. The germline V gene encodes CDR1 MNHNY and CDR2 SVGAGI (reference sequence). This CDR3 comprises 12 residues. Here the CDR3 DNA reads TGTGCCAGCAGTCCGCGGGAGACTGAAGCTTTCTTT. This codes for CASSPRETEAFF.

This clone was detected once. The rearrangement links TRBV10-2 to TRBJ2-7; 8 positions agree with TRBD1. With V trimmed by 10 bases and J by 0 bases, 8 bases remained unmatched. CDR1 WSHSY and CDR2 SAAADI come from the germline V gene. The CDR3 covers 14 residues. CDR3 coding DNA: TGCGCCACCAGGGGGACAGGCTACTCCTACGAGCAGTACTTC. Its translation: CATRGTGYSYEQYF.

This sequence joins TRBV27 and TRBJ2-1; D is unresolved. V was shortened by 2 bases and J by 2 bases, with 7 bases between the two germline ends. Germline CDR1 and CDR2: MNHEY and SMNVEV (reference sequence). CDR3 length equals 14 residues. The CDR3 DNA sequence: TGTGCCAGCAGTTTAATGAGGCCCTACAATGAGCAGTTCTTC. It codes for CASSLMRPYNEQFF.

J is TRBJ1-2 and V is TRBV5-1; 7 positions agree with TRBD1. V lost 3 bases to trimming and J lost 7 bases; unmatched junction nucleotides: 9. Germline CDR1 is SGHRS and CDR2 is YFSETQ. CDR3 length: 14 residues. CDR3 region: CASSWTGEISGYTF. The CDR3 DNA sequence: TGCGCCAGCAGCTGGACAGGAGAGATTTCTGGCTACACCTTC.

The genes are TRBV5-1 and TRBJ1-1, with no clear D. This CDR3 is 15 amino acids long. Deletions cut 0 bases from V and 4 bases from J, with 13 bases between. Germline loops: CDR1 SGHRS, CDR2 YFSETQ. CDR3 nucleotide sequence: TGCGCCAGCAGCTTGGTCCAATCCCTGGCCACTGAAGCTTTCTTT. Translation: CASSLVQSLATEAFF.

Worth noting for this clone: At one of its ends the junction is not consistent with the germline gene, which may arise from a read error. Other DNA sequences of this sample code for an identical CDR3. The chain employs TRBV19 and TRBJ2-3; maybe TRBD1 (6 bases). The CDR3 contains 14 residues. From germline, CDR1 is LNHDA and CDR2 SQIVND (reference sequence). The CDR3 sequence: CASSSRDTTDTQYF. The DNA of the CDR3 is TGTGCCAGTAGTAGTCGGGACACCACAGATACGCAATATTTT.

This rearrangement joins TRBV18 to TRBJ1-2, with unresolved D. V was clipped by 3 bases and J by 6 bases, with 8 bases between them. This CDR3 is 12 amino acids long. The germline V gene encodes CDR1 KGHSH and CDR2 LQKENI. The CDR3, as DNA: TGTGCCAGCTCACCGGGCGGGGATGGCTACACCTTC. It is translated as CASSPGGDGYTF.

The chain has TRBV10-3 and TRBJ2-5; 7 bases agree with TRBD1. The CDR3 is made up of 16 amino acids. Germline CDR1 is ENHRY and CDR2 is SYGVKD. V lost 1 base, J lost 2 bases, and 7 bases stayed unmatched. CDR3 bases: TGTGCCATCAGTGAGTTCGTGGGACAGACTCAAGAGACCCAGTACTTC. This codes for CAISEFVGQTQETQYF.

The V call is TRBV12-5, the J call TRBJ2-2, with TRBD2 matching 7 bases. From germline, CDR1 is LGHNT and CDR2 FRNRAP. This CDR3 region has 14 residues. The V and J ends lost 7 bases and 1 base, in that order; junction bases with no gene match: 3. The CDR3 sequence: CASVGGLNTGELFF. The DNA for the CDR3 is TGTGCTAGTGTGGGGGGGTTGAACACCGGGGAGCTGTTTTTT.

The rearrangement uses TRBV12-1 and TRBJ2-1; no DNA check was done on the table's D call, TRBD1. TRBV12-1 is given as a pseudogene. The CDR3 totals 16 residues. The CDR3 sequence: CASSSEDRAGYNEQFF. DNA for the CDR3: TGTGCCAGCAGCTCAGAGGACAGGGCGGGCTACAATGAGCAGTTCTTC.

This clone has just a few counts. The chain joins TRBV19 to TRBJ1-5; 8 bases line up with TRBD1. The V gene end was trimmed by 5 bases and the J gene end by 10 bases; junction bases not matched to a gene: 13. Germline-derived CDR1 and CDR2 are LNHDA and SQIVND (reference sequence). The CDR3 has 15 residues. CDR3 residues: CASSPLGTGLEPQHF. The CDR3 coding sequence is TGTGCCAGTAGTCCTCTAGGGACAGGACTTGAACCCCAGCATTTT.

The chain carries TRBV2 and TRBJ1-2, with D hard to call. The CDR3 sequence is 12 residues long. Looked up from germline, CDR1 is SNHLY and CDR2 is FYNNEI. V was cut by 5 bases and J by 9 bases, with 13 bases left in between. CDR3 loop: CASSIEEMSYTF. CDR3 coding DNA: TGTGCCAGCAGTATAGAGGAGATGAGCTACACCTTC.